This T cell receptor beta chain was retrieved from a study of shared clonotypes between healthy human individuals. Overall study context: CD4 naive and memory got three plates each, CD8 naive two, CD8 memory one.

Germline CDR1 SEHNR, CDR2 FQNEAQ (reference sequence). The CDR3 has 18 residues. The V end lost 1 base, the J end lost 5 bases, and 23 bases lay between the germline ends. Clones were read by immunoSEQ multiplex PCR, and TCRdb kept only the in-frame ones, dropping some. The table lists some 1,900,000 clones, just under 95% of them singletons. General observations from the study: A handful of donors had 4% to 6.5% of their naive CD4 clonotypes in common. Clonotype sharing among donors likely depends on sequencing depth. Shared clonotypes across all four donors exceeded non-shared ones in generation probability.

CD45RO negativity and positive selection for CCR7 defined naive CD8 cells, a population that excluded terminally differentiated effector memory CD45RA+ cells. A remark on this clone: The antigen is undetermined.

The gene calls are TRBV7-9 and TRBJ2-5, with D perhaps matching TRBD1 (5 bases). The sequence came from a young man in good health. Source material: naive CD8+ T cells sorted from blood. The CDR3 spells CASSLGVAGLGESETQYF. The CDR3 coding sequence is TGTGCCAGCAGCTTAGGGGTTGCAGGGCTGGGTGAGAGCGAGACCCAGTACTTC.